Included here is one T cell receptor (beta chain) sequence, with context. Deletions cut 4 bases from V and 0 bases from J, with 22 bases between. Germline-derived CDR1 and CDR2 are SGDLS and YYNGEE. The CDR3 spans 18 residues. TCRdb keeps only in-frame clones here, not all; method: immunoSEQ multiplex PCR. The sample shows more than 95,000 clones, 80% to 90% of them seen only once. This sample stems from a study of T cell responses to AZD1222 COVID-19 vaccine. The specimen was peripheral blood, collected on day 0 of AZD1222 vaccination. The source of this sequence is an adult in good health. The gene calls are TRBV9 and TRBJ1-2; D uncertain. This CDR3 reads CASSPSTLAKTPNYGYTF. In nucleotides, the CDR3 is TGTGCCAGCAGCCCCTCGACACTCGCAAAGACTCCTAACTATGGCTACACCTTC.